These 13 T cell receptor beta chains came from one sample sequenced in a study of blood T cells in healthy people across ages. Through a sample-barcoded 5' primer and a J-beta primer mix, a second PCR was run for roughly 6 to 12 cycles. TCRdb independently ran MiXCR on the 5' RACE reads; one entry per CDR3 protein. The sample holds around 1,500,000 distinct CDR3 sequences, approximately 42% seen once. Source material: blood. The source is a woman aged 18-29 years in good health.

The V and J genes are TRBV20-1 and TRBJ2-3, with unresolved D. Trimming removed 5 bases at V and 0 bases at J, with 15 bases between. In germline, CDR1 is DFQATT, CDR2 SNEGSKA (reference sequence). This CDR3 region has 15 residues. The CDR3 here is CSASSGDASTDTQYF. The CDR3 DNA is TGCAGTGCTTCCTCAGGTGATGCTAGCACAGATACGCAGTATTTT.

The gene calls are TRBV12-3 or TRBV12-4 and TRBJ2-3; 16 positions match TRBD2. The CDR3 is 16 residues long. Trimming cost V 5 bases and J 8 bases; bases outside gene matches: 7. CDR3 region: CASSPGTSGGAVTQYF. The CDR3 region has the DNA TGTGCCAGCAGTCCCGGGACTAGCGGGGGGGCCGTTACGCAGTATTTT.

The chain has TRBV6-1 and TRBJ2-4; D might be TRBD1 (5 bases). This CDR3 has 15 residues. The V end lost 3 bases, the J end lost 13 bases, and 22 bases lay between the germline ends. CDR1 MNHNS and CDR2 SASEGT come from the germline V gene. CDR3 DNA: TGTGCCAGCAGTGAGATAAGGCAGGGCGGCTTGGAGCAGTACTTC. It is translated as CASSEIRQGGLEQYF.

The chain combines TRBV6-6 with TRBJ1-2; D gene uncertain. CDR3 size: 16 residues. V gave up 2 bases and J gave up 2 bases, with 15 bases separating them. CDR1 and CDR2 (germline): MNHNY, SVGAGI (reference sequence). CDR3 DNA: TGTGCCAGCAGTTACCCCCTAGGGTCCGAGAACTATGGCTACACCTTC. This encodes CASSYPLGSENYGYTF.

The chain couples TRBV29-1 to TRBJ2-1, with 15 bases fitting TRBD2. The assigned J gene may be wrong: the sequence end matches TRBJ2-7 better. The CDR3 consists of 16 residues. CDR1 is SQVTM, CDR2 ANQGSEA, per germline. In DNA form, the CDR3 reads TGCAGCGTCGCAGGGACTAGCGGGGGGCAGGGCAATGAGCAGTACTTC. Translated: CSVAGTSGGQGNEQYF.

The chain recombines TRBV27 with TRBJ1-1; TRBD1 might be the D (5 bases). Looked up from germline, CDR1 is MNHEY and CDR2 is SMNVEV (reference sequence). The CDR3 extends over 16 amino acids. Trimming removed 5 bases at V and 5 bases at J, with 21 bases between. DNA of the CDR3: TGTGCCAGCAGTGATGCTTTGGGGCGGCAAACGACTGAAGCTTTCTTT. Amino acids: CASSDALGRQTTEAFF.

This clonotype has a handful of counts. CDR3 coding DNA: TGTGCCAGCAGGCCTAGCGGGGGATACAATGAGCAGTTCTTC. Residues: CASRPSGGYNEQFF. V usage is TRBV4-2 and J usage is TRBJ2-1, with 10 bases matching TRBD2. Germline trimming cut 6 bases from V and 4 bases from J; bases unmatched to any gene: 3. Germline V CDR1 and CDR2: LGHNA, YNFKEQ. The CDR3 sequence is 14 residues long.

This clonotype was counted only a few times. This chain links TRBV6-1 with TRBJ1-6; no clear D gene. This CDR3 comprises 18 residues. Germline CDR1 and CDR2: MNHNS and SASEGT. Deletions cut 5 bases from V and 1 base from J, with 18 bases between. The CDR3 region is CASSPILRAASYNSPLHF. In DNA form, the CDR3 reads TGTGCCAGCAGTCCCATTTTGCGGGCAGCATCCTATAATTCACCCCTCCACTTT.

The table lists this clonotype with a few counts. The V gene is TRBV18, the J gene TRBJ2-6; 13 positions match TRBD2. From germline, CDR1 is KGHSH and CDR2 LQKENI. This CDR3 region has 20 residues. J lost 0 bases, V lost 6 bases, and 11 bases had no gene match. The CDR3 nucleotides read TGTGCCAGCTCCCCCTACTCCAGGACTAGCGGGAGCTCTGGGGCCAACGTCCTGACTTTC. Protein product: CASSPYSRTSGSSGANVLTF.

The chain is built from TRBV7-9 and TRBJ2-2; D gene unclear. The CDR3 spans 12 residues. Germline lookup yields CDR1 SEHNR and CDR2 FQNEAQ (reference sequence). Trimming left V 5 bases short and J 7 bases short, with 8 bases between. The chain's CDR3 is CASSDGGGELFF. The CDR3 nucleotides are TGTGCCAGCAGCGACGGCGGCGGGGAGCTGTTTTTT.

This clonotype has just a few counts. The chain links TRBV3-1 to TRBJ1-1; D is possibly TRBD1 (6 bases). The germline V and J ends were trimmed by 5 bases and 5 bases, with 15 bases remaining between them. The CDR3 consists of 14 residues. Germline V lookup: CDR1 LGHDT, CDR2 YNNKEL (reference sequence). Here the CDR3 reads CASSKTGRETEAFF. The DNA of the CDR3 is TGTGCCAGCAGCAAAACAGGGCGGGAAACTGAAGCTTTCTTT.

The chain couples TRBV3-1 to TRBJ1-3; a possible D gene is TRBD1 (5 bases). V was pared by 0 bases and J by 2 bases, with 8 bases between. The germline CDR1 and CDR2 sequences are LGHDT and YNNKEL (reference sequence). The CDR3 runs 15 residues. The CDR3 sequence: CASSQDGGAGNTIYF. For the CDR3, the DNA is TGTGCCAGCAGCCAAGACGGGGGGGCTGGAAACACCATATATTTT. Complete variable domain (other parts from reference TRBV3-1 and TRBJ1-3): DTAVSQTPKYLVTQMGNDKSIKCEQNLGHDTMYWYKQDSKKFLKIMFSYNNKELIINETVPNRFSPKSPDKAHLNLHINSLELGDSAVYFCASSQDGGAGNTIYFGEGSWLTVV.

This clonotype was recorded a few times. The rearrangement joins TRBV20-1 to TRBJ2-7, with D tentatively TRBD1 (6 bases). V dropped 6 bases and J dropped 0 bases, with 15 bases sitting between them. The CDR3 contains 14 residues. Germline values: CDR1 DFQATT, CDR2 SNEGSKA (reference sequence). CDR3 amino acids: CSATRTDGSYEQYF. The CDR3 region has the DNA TGCAGTGCCACGCGGACAGATGGCTCCTACGAGCAGTACTTC.